Described below is a single TCR beta chain sequence and its context. Its antigen is still unknown. This specimen belongs to a study of T cell responses to AZD1222 COVID-19 vaccine. Study-wide context: Second-dose groups at about 4 or about 12 weeks were pooled.

The study's findings and limits: Clonal diversity was possibly underestimated, and the donors were mostly white British, with more females. The number of AZD1222 recipients seropositive at baseline was only five or six. Spike-specific TCR breadth and depth grew following two AZD1222 doses.

Clones were read by immunoSEQ multiplex PCR, and TCRdb kept only the in-frame ones, dropping some. Of 150,000 to 200,000 clones listed, about 90% were seen once; the top ten hold under 7.5%. The CDR3 spans 15 residues. V dropped 4 bases and J dropped 2; count of bases not matched to a gene: 7. Germline V gene data show CDR1 as SGHRS and CDR2 as YFSETQ. The sequence was obtained from an adult in good health. This chain links TRBV5-1 with TRBJ2-5, with 8 bases that match TRBD1. This specimen consisted of peripheral blood, obtained on day 0 of AZD1222 vaccination. The CDR3: CASSVTGERQETQYF. The CDR3 nucleotides read TGCGCCAGCAGCGTGACAGGGGAAAGACAAGAGACCCAGTACTTC.